The clone carrying this T cell receptor beta chain has only one observation. These data originate in a study of blood T cell repertoires in COVID-19. Across the whole study: T cells, B-cell-depleted T cells, or PBMCs supplied cDNA or gDNA.

Sequencing used immunoSEQ multiplex PCR; TCRdb keeps in-frame clones, though not all of them. Among around 260,000 clones listed, roughly 92% were seen once. Trimming left V 4 bases short and J 5 bases short, with 14 bases between. The V gene's germline CDR1 is SNHLY and CDR2 FYNNEI. The CDR3 has 14 amino acids. The chain has TRBV2 and TRBJ1-1; D remains unclear. The sample was peripheral blood. This TCR was recovered from a woman aged 25 to 45 with COVID-19, enrolled during active disease. The CDR3 coding sequence is TGTGCCAGCAGTGCCGGGCGGGCGAGAACTGAAGCTTTCTTT. Translated: CASSAGRARTEAFF. Together with reference TRBV2 and TRBJ1-1, the CDR3 gives the full variable domain: EPEVTQTPSHQVTQMGQEVILRCVPISNHLYFYWYRQILGQKVEFLVSFYNNEISEKSEIFDDQFSVERPDGSNFTLKIRSTKLEDSAMYFCASSAGRARTEAFFGQGTRLTVV.